One sample yielded the 30 T cell receptor beta chains listed below, sequenced in a study of blood T cells in healthy people across ages (dated by TCRdb to the mid-2010s). The library relied on 5' RACE. Sequencer: Illumina HiSeq 2500. A second about 7 to 11 cycle PCR used a sample-barcoded 5' primer and a J-beta primer mix. In TCRdb, the public reads were trimmed at Q25 with fastp and aligned with MiXCR, with productive beta chains retained. Every entry covers one CDR3 protein and lists the most common genes and DNA from its rows. The sample table contains over 700,000 distinct CDR3 sequences; only one count was recorded for 25% of them. The biggest ten clones account for 9.4% of the sample. These data were also reused for a study on T cells of mothers and their children.

Specimen: blood. All receptors come from a boy younger than 18 in good health.

The chain is built from TRBV29-1 and TRBJ2-5, with D perhaps given as TRBD1 or TRBD2 (5 bases each). Judging by the DNA end, TRBJ2-7 fits better; the J call may be wrong. The CDR3 is 11 residues long. Per germline, CDR1 SQVTM and CDR2 ANQGSEA. The CDR3 DNA sequence: TGCAGCGCCGGAGGTGGGGGCGAGCAGTACTTC. This encodes CSAGGGGEQYF.

The rearrangement joins TRBV20-1 to TRBJ2-3; D perhaps matches TRBD2 (6 bases). From germline, CDR1 is DFQATT and CDR2 SNEGSKA (reference sequence). The CDR3 extends over 17 amino acids. Trimming took 3 bases from V and 0 from J, leaving 19 bases between them. CDR3 DNA: TGCAGTGCTAGCAACCCAACGGGACTCCTGAGCACAGATACGCAGTATTTT. Translation gives CSASNPTGLLSTDTQYF.

On this clonotype: Germline is not matched at one junction end, which may reflect a read error. The chain joins TRBV9 to TRBJ1-2, with D unresolved. The CDR3 is 14 amino acids. In germline, CDR1 is SGDLS, CDR2 YYNGEE. The CDR3, as DNA: TGTGCCAGCAGTTTTGGATTCTCTAACTATGACTACACCTTC. Amino acid sequence: CASSFGFSNYDYTF.

This clonotype showed up just a few times. The chain recombines TRBV6-2 or TRBV6-3 with TRBJ2-6; D may be TRBD2 (5 bases). CDR1 MNHEY and CDR2 SVGEGT come from the germline V gene. This CDR3 spans 17 amino acids. V was pared by 5 bases and J by 0 bases, with 14 bases between. The CDR3 spells CASSPGLGSSGANVLTF. CDR3 nucleotide sequence: TGTGCCAGCAGTCCAGGACTGGGTTCCTCTGGGGCCAACGTCCTGACTTTC.

On this clonotype itself: Mismatch with germline at one junction end may stem from a read error. CDR3 sequence reads: CAGRDLGTGVHEQYF. CDR3 nucleotide sequence: TGTGCCGGCAGAGACCTCGGGACAGGTGTACACGAGCAGTACTTC. V and J are TRBV2 and TRBJ2-5, with 8 bases lining up with TRBD1. The DNA end lines up better with TRBJ2-7; the J call may be wrong. The CDR3 totals 15 residues. Germline assignment: CDR1 SNHLY and CDR2 FYNNEI.

The V and J genes are TRBV20-1 and TRBJ2-5, with 8 nucleotides matching TRBD1. The DNA end favors TRBJ2-1, so the J call may be wrong. This CDR3 has 12 residues. Germline-derived CDR1 and CDR2 are DFQATT and SNEGSKA (reference sequence). The CDR3 loop reads CSARLQGAPQFF. The CDR3 coding sequence is TGCAGTGCTAGGCTCCAGGGGGCTCCCCAGTTCTTC.

CDR3 amino acids: CAISDSYTEAFF. CDR3 in DNA: TGTGCCATCAGTGACAGCTACACTGAAGCTTTCTTT. The chain uses TRBV10-3 and TRBJ1-1; D call uncertain. Germline V gene data show CDR1 as ENHRY and CDR2 as SYGVKD. The V gene lost 3 bases and the J gene lost 3 bases, with 5 bases spanning the gap. This CDR3 spans 12 amino acids.

The chain employs TRBV12-5 and TRBJ1-1, with 9 bases that match TRBD1. The CDR3 consists of 14 residues. From germline, CDR1 is LGHNT and CDR2 FRNRAP. J gave up 6 bases and V 6 bases, and 8 bases lay outside the gene matches. CDR3: CASGHGDRVAEAFF. CDR3 nucleotides: TGTGCTAGTGGGCACGGGGACAGGGTAGCTGAAGCTTTCTTT.

A few counts support this clonotype. The chain combines TRBV20-1 with TRBJ2-1; D call uncertain. The ends were cut back, 0 bases at V and 9 bases at J, with 6 bases in the middle. The CDR3 is 11 residues long. The germline CDR1 and CDR2 sequences are DFQATT and SNEGSKA (reference sequence). The CDR3: CSARDWGEQFF. The CDR3 DNA reads as TGCAGTGCTAGAGATTGGGGTGAGCAGTTCTTC.

The V and J genes are TRBV11-2 and TRBJ2-1; 9 nucleotides agree with TRBD2. The V segment lost 4 bases and the J segment 0 bases; nucleotides outside the gene matches: 4. CDR3 length equals 16 residues. Germline V gene lookup returns CDR1 SGHAT and CDR2 FQNNGV. The CDR3: CASSSLAGYSYNEQFF. The CDR3 bases are TGTGCCAGCAGCTCCCTAGCGGGGTACTCCTACAATGAGCAGTTCTTC.

The V gene is TRBV6-6, the J gene TRBJ1-2, with a weak D call TRBD1 (6 bases). V shed 5 bases and J shed 4 bases, with 14 bases lying between them. The germline CDR1 and CDR2 sequences are MNHNY and SVGAGI (reference sequence). The CDR3 is 14 residues long. CDR3 sequence (DNA): TGTGCCAGCAGTCAAGGGGGTTCGGGCTATGGCTACACCTTC. Translating it yields CASSQGGSGYGYTF.

This chain joins TRBV18 and TRBJ1-1, with D possibly being TRBD1 (5 bases). CDR1 is KGHSH, CDR2 LQKENI, per germline. The CDR3 length is 17 residues. V was clipped by 1 base and J by 1 base, with 16 bases between them. The CDR3 DNA is TGTGCCAGCTCACCACGAGGGGCCACTACTCAGAACACTGAAGCTTTCTTT. Translating gives CASSPRGATTQNTEAFF.

The chain uses TRBV12-3 or TRBV12-4 and TRBJ2-7; no clear D gene. The CDR3 is 14 amino acids. V lost 4 bases and J lost 6, with 16 bases in between. The CDR3 loop reads CASSSAWVSGEQYF. Here the CDR3 DNA reads TGTGCCAGCAGTTCCGCGTGGGTTTCAGGCGAGCAGTACTTC.

V is TRBV7-8 and J is TRBJ2-7, with TRBD1 matching 9 bases. Germline CDR1 reads SGHVS; CDR2 reads FQNEAQ. Unmatched junction bases numbered 3, after V lost 1 base and J lost 2 bases. The CDR3 runs 15 residues. The CDR3 DNA sequence: TGTGCCAGCAGCTTAGAACAGGGGGCCCCCTACGAGCAGTACTTC. It encodes CASSLEQGAPYEQYF. The complete variable domain, with remaining parts taken from reference TRBV7-8 and TRBJ2-7, reads GAGVSQSPRYKVAKRGQDVALRCDPISGHVSLFWYQQALGQGPEFLTYFQNEAQLDKSGLPSDRFFAERPEGSVSTLKIQRTQQEDSAVYLCASSLEQGAPYEQYFGPGTRLTVT.

This clonotype has a handful of counts. The genes are TRBV7-9 and TRBJ1-5; 10 bases agree with TRBD1. The ends lost 1 base at V and 7 bases at J; junction bases unmatched: 4. The CDR3 extends over 15 amino acids. Looked up from germline, CDR1 is SEHNR and CDR2 is FQNEAQ (reference sequence). The DNA of the CDR3 is TGTGCCAGCAGCTTAGGGGACAGGGGCGGACAGCCCCAGCATTTT. Translating gives CASSLGDRGGQPQHF.

This chain uses TRBV6-5 with TRBJ1-1; possible D gene TRBD1, 6 bases. V gave up 6 bases and J gave up 1 base, with 15 bases separating them. The CDR3 spans 15 residues. Per the germline V gene, CDR1 is MNHEY and CDR2 is SVGAGI. The CDR3: CASSPGGLGNTEAFF. CDR3 nucleotide sequence: TGTGCCAGCAGCCCCGGGGGGCTCGGGAACACTGAAGCTTTCTTT.

The genes are TRBV10-3 and TRBJ2-5, with 16 nucleotides matching TRBD2. TRBJ2-1 matches the DNA end more closely, so the J call is doubtful. Germline V gives CDR1 ENHRY, CDR2 SYGVKD. The CDR3 sequence is 15 residues long. The CDR3, as DNA: TGTGCCATCAGCGGGACTAGCGGGGGGGCGAATGAGCAGTTCTTC. The encoded protein is CAISGTSGGANEQFF.

This clonotype was found a few times. The gene calls are TRBV12-3 or TRBV12-4 and TRBJ2-5; 13 nucleotides line up with TRBD2. The J call could be wrong; TRBJ2-1 is a better fit for the DNA end. There are 13 residues in the CDR3. In DNA form, the CDR3 reads TGTGCCAGCAGGCGGACTAGCGGGGGTGAGCAGTTCTTC. Translating gives CASRRTSGGEQFF.

The CDR3 spells CASSLGAALVTYEQYF. In DNA form, the CDR3 reads TGTGCCAGCAGCTTAGGGGCAGCGCTGGTCACCTACGAGCAGTACTTC. The chain is built from TRBV7-3 and TRBJ2-5; TRBD1 is a possible D gene (5 bases). The DNA end is more similar to TRBJ2-7, so the J call may be wrong. Germline V gene sequence: CDR1 SGHTA, CDR2 FQGTGA. The CDR3 spans 16 residues.

This chain joins TRBV12-5 and TRBJ2-5, with 9 nucleotides matching TRBD1. The J call may be wrong; the DNA end is better matched by TRBJ2-7. CDR3 length: 13 residues. Germline-derived CDR1 and CDR2 are LGHNT and FRNRAP. The CDR3 sequence: CASGHGQGYEQYF. CDR3 coding DNA: TGTGCTAGTGGTCACGGACAGGGGTACGAGCAGTACTTC.

The sample holds a few counts of this clonotype. DNA of the CDR3: TGTGCCAGCAGGACCAACGGCGGGACCCAAGAGACCCAGTACTTC. Its protein is CASRTNGGTQETQYF. This sequence joins TRBV28 and TRBJ2-5, with a tentative D call TRBD2 (6 bases). Germline CDR1 reads MDHEN; CDR2 reads SYDVKM. Between the trimmed V and J ends, which lost 6 bases and 1 base, there was a span of 15 bases. The CDR3 consists of 15 residues.

This clonotype occurred a few times. The rearrangement links TRBV23-1 to TRBJ2-2; D is possibly TRBD1 or TRBD2 (6 bases each). TRBV23-1 is filed as an ORF, its function uncertain. The CDR3 totals 17 residues. V was shortened by 0 bases and J by 4 bases, with 15 bases between the two germline ends. The CDR3 loop is CASSQSGGESGTGELFF. The CDR3 coding sequence is TGCGCCAGCAGTCAATCGGGGGGCGAGTCGGGCACCGGGGAGCTGTTTTTT.

This chain uses TRBV11-2 with TRBJ2-5; 12 bases fit TRBD2. The DNA end favors TRBJ2-1, so the J call may be wrong. This CDR3 is 15 amino acids long. In germline, CDR1 is SGHAT, CDR2 FQNNGV. The CDR3 coding sequence is TGTGCCAGCAGCTCGACTAGCGGGAGACCTAATGAGCAGTTCTTC. Protein product: CASSSTSGRPNEQFF.

This rearrangement joins TRBV10-3 to TRBJ2-5; 7 bases are shared with TRBD1. CDR1 ENHRY and CDR2 SYGVKD come from the germline V gene. The junction had 6 bases not matched to a gene; V was cut back by 6 bases and J by 2 bases. This CDR3 has 14 residues. This chain's CDR3 is CAISEGAIQETQYF. The CDR3 DNA reads TGTGCCATCAGCGAGGGGGCGATACAAGAGACCCAGTACTTC.

The chain couples TRBV4-3 to TRBJ1-5; no definite D call. The V gene lost 3 bases and the J gene lost 5 bases, with 14 bases spanning the gap. This CDR3 region has 15 residues. Germline V gene lookup returns CDR1 LGHNA and CDR2 YSLEER. In DNA form, the CDR3 reads TGCGCCAGCAGCCAGACCCCGGCACCAGATCAGCCCCAGCATTTT. As protein: CASSQTPAPDQPQHF.

The chain has TRBV29-1 and TRBJ1-2, with TRBD1 matching over 8 bases. The junction had 4 bases not matched to a gene; V was cut back by 0 bases and J by 7 bases. The germline gives CDR1 SQVTM, CDR2 ANQGSEA. The CDR3 contains 13 residues. In DNA, the CDR3 is TGCAGCGTTGAAGATGGACAGGGATCTGGCTACACCTTC. Translating it yields CSVEDGQGSGYTF. The full variable domain, completed using reference TRBV29-1 and TRBJ1-2, is SAVISQKPSRDICQRGTSLTIQCQVDSQVTMMFWYRQQPGQSLTLIATANQGSEATYESGFVIDKFPISRPNLTFSTLTVSNMSPEDSSIYLCSVEDGQGSGYTFGSGTRLTVV.

This clonotype has just a few counts. The chain combines TRBV25-1 with TRBJ2-7; 7 nucleotides agree with TRBD1. Germline CDR1 MGHDK, CDR2 SYGVNS. The V and J ends lost 2 bases and 6 bases, in that order; junction bases with no gene match: 7. This CDR3 has 14 amino acids. CDR3 DNA sequence: TGTGCCAGCAGTGAAGGGACAGACGATTCCGAGCAGTACTTC. It is translated as CASSEGTDDSEQYF.

The chain links TRBV21-1 to TRBJ2-1; the DNA was not used to check the table's D call, TRBD2. TRBV21-1 is a recognized pseudogene. The CDR3 sequence is 17 residues long. The CDR3 region has the DNA TGTGCCAGCAGCAAAGTTAGGACTAGCGGCCCCTACAATGAGCAGTTCTTC. This encodes CASSKVRTSGPYNEQFF.

In its sample, this clonotype was seen a few times. The CDR3 coding sequence is TGTGCCAGCAGCTTAGGACAGGTTCCGGAGACCCAGTACTTC. Its translation: CASSLGQVPETQYF. The chain uses TRBV7-2 and TRBJ2-5; TRBD1 is a possible D gene (6 bases). Trimming cost V 1 base and J 5 bases, with 11 bases left between them. Germline loops: CDR1 SGHTA, CDR2 FQGNSA. The CDR3 has 14 amino acids.

The rearrangement joins TRBV9 to TRBJ2-3; D unresolved. Germline V gene sequence: CDR1 SGDLS, CDR2 YYNGEE. The CDR3 is 18 residues long. Trimming pared 0 bases from V and 1 base from J, leaving 18 bases between. CDR3 sequence: CASSVGRPLGMGTDTQYF. The CDR3 nucleotides are TGTGCCAGCAGCGTAGGACGACCTCTAGGCATGGGCACAGATACGCAGTATTTT. The variable domain in full, with the rest retrieved from reference TRBV9 and TRBJ2-3, is DSGVTQTPKHLITATGQRVTLRCSPRSGDLSVYWYQQSLDQGLQFLIQYYNGEERAKGNILERFSAQQFPDLHSELNLSSLELGDSALYFCASSVGRPLGMGTDTQYFGPGTRLTVL.